These T cell receptor beta chains were read from a single sample in a study of CD8 T cells in ankylosing spondylitis. A single record per CDR3 protein comes from TCRdb applying MiXCR to the 5' RACE reads. The sample lists a few hundred thousand distinct CDR3 sequences, less than 25% occurring once. The specimen was blood, either unsorted or a sorted T cell fraction (not recorded which). The receptor set was obtained from a female donor with ankylosing spondylitis or in good health (not recorded which). The CDR3 runs from the conserved cysteine through the conserved F or W. A D gene is named only where the DNA matches it firmly. Rows may omit the clone size; those that give it use once, few, many or a size class.

TRBJ2-3 15 TRBV7-3 NA NA TGTACCAGCAGCTTAAGGGGCGCCCTATTGGATACGCAGTATTTT CTSSLRGALLDTQYF
TRBJ2-5 15 TRBV20-1 few TRBD1 TGCAGTGCTAAATACCCAGGGGGCAGCCCAGGGACCCAGTACTTC CSAKYPGGSPGTQYF
TRBJ2-7 15 TRBV20-1 NA TRBD1 TGCAGTGCCCCCAACCGAGGGACAGGACCCTACGAGCAGTACTTC CSAPNRGTGPYEQYF
TRBJ1-6 17 TRBV28 few NA TGTGCCAGCAATTCCCAGGACCCTAGTCGGTGGAATTCACCCCTCCACTTT CASNSQDPSRWNSPLHF
TRBJ2-5 14 TRBV13 NA NA TGTGCCAGCAGCCCCAGGGGATTAAGGACGACCCAGTACTTC CASSPRGLRTTQYF
TRBJ2-1 13 TRBV29-1 few TRBD2 TGCAGCGTGGGAAGCGGGAGGGACAATGAGCAGTTCTTC CSVGSGRDNEQFF
TRBJ1-2 13 TRBV12-3/TRBV12-4 few NA TGTGCCAGCAGGTCAGGGTTCATAAGTGGCTACACCTTC CASRSGFISGYTF
TRBJ2-1 16 TRBV20-1 NA TRBD2 TGCAGTGCAACCACGGGACTAGCAGCCCAATACAATGAGCAGTTCTTC CSATTGLAAQYNEQFF
TRBJ1-4 16 TRBV6-2/TRBV6-3 few NA TGTGCCAGCAGCGGGAGGGCCGACAGACGAAATGAAAAACTGTTTTTT CASSGRADRRNEKLFF
TRBJ2-3 17 TRBV4-3 NA TRBD2 TGCGCCAGCAGCCAAATGGGGAGCGGGAGAGTAACGGATACGCAGTATTTT CASSQMGSGRVTDTQYF
TRBJ1-2 13 TRBV29-1 many NA TGCAGCGTTGAAAGTAGGAAAGGGGGAGGCTACACCTTC CSVESRKGGGYTF
TRBJ2-7 15 TRBV18 NA TRBD1 TGTGCCAGCTCACCTTTCCGGGACAGGATTGACGAGCAGTACTTC CASSPFRDRIDEQYF
TRBJ1-3 15 TRBV29-1 NA TRBD1 TGCAGCGCCGTAGGACAGGTTTACTCTGGAAACACCATATATTTT CSAVGQVYSGNTIYF
TRBJ1-2 10 TRBV21-1 NA NA TGTGCTCGAGGGGGGGATGGCTACACCTTC CARGGDGYTF
TRBJ2-1 18 TRBV29-1 few TRBD2 TGCAGCGTCGATTCGTCGTTAACGGGACTAGCGGGATACAATGAGCAGTTCTTC CSVDSSLTGLAGYNEQFF
TRBJ2-2 15 TRBV12-5 NA TRBD2 TGTGCTAGTGGATGGGATAGCGGGATCACCGGGGAGCTGTTTTTT CASGWDSGITGELFF
TRBJ2-7 13 TRBV2 NA TRBD2 TGTGCCACCCGGGGAGGGCCGACCTACGAGCAGTACTTC CATRGGPTYEQYF
TRBJ2-2 15 TRBV5-5 few NA TGTGCCAGCAGCTTGGAACCTACGTTCACCGGGGAGCTGTTTTTT CASSLEPTFTGELFF
TRBJ2-7 12 TRBV4-2 NA NA TGTGCCAGCAGCCCCGGGCGGCTCAACCAGTACTTC CASSPGRLNQYF
TRBJ2-5 14 TRBV7-2 few NA TGTGCCAGCAGCCTCCGGGCGTCCCAAGAGACCCAGTACTTC CASSLRASQETQYF
TRBJ2-2 16 TRBV7-2 NA NA TGTGCCAGCAGCTTAATTGCGGTCCTGAACACCGGGGAGCTGTTTTTT CASSLIAVLNTGELFF
TRBJ2-3 13 TRBV30 few NA TGTGCCTGGAGTCCTGGGGAAGCAGATACGCAGTATTTT CAWSPGEADTQYF
TRBJ1-2 15 TRBV6-5 few NA TGTGCCAGCAGTTACAACAGACGGCAAAACTATGGCTACACCTTC CASSYNRRQNYGYTF
TRBJ2-1 18 TRBV3-1 NA NA TGTGCCAGCAGCCAAGTACTTAGGGGGATGGGAGTTACAAATGAGCAGTTCTTC CASSQVLRGMGVTNEQFF
TRBJ2-2 15 TRBV18 NA NA TGTGCCAGCTCACCGGGACCGCCGAACACCGGGGAGCTGTTTTTT CASSPGPPNTGELFF
TRBJ2-1 16 TRBV7-6 few NA TGTGCCAGCAGCCTCCCGGGACGAAGAAGGTACAATGAGCAGTTCTTC CASSLPGRRRYNEQFF
TRBJ2-7 14 TRBV27 NA TRBD1 TGTGCCAGCAGTTCCGGGACAGAGCCCTACGAGCAGTACTTC CASSSGTEPYEQYF
TRBJ2-2 15 TRBV12-3/TRBV12-4 many NA TGTGCCAGCAGTCCGTTTGGACCGAACACCGGGGAGCTGTTTTTT CASSPFGPNTGELFF
TRBJ1-1 13 TRBV11-2 many NA TGTGCCAGCAGCGTAGGTTTGAGGGGGATGGCTTTCTTT CASSVGLRGMAFF
TRBJ1-1 15 TRBV11-2 NA TRBD1 TGTGCCAGCAGCGCCAGGACAGGTTATGACACTGAAGCTTTCTTT CASSARTGYDTEAFF
TRBJ2-1 12 TRBV15 NA NA TGTGCCACCAGCCACTTCATTAATGAGCAGTTCTTC CATSHFINEQFF
TRBJ2-1 16 TRBV7-2 many TRBD2 TGTGCCAGCAGCTCCGCCTTAGCGGGGGCGGTGAATGAGCAGTTCTTC CASSSALAGAVNEQFF
TRBJ2-5 10 TRBV7-2 few NA TGTGCCAGCGGGGAGAAGACCCAGTACTTC CASGEKTQYF
TRBJ2-5 13 TRBV29-1 few TRBD2 TGCAGCGTTGTACTAGCGGGTCAAGAGACCCAGTACTTC CSVVLAGQETQYF
TRBJ2-3 16 TRBV25-1 few NA TGTGCCAGCAGTAGTGGTGCAGGGCTTAGAACAGATACGCAGTATTTT CASSSGAGLRTDTQYF
TRBJ2-3 15 TRBV9 NA NA TGTGCCAGCAGCGTCGGACGTCTATTGACAGATACGCAGTATTTT CASSVGRLLTDTQYF
TRBJ2-1 13 TRBV20-1 many TRBD2 TGCAGTGCTAGAAGCGGGGGCTACAATGAGCAGTTCTTC CSARSGGYNEQFF
TRBJ2-5 15 TRBV20-1 NA TRBD2 TGCAGTGCTTGGGGACTAGCGCTCTTCCAAGAGACCCAGTACTTC CSAWGLALFQETQYF
TRBJ2-1 13 TRBV7-2 NA TRBD2 TGTGCCAGCAGCCCGGGACTAAACAATGAGCAGTTCTTC CASSPGLNNEQFF
TRBJ1-1 13 TRBV12-3/TRBV12-4 NA NA TGTGCCAGCAGTTCGACCAGGGAAACTGAAGCTTTCTTT CASSSTRETEAFF
TRBJ2-7 14 TRBV12-3/TRBV12-4 NA NA TGTGCCAGCAGTTTTAGGGCAGCTACCTACGAGCAGTACTTC CASSFRAATYEQYF
TRBJ2-2 17 TRBV7-7 NA TRBD2 TGTGCTAGCAGCCCCGGGGTAGCGGGAGCCCTAACCGGGGAGCTGTTTTTT CASSPGVAGALTGELFF